Below, 10 T cell receptor beta chains from the same sample are listed, as sequenced in a study of CXCR3-negative and CXCR3-positive naive CD8 T cells. General study points: Comparison of naive cells showed more hydrophobic TRB CDR3s in CXCR3-positive than in CXCR3-negative naive cells.

The TRB libraries of cDNA were built by UMI-labeled 5' RACE. TCRdb re-called the 5' RACE reads and gives one entry per CDR3 protein, without DNA. The sample includes 65,000 to 90,000 distinct CDR3 sequences. Their antigens are not known. Material for sequencing was naive CXCR3+ CD8+ T cells from blood. Subset described: CD45RO-CCR7+CD27+CD95- naive CD8+ T cells expressing CXCR3 (TNR3+). The receptors shown here come from a human donor in good health. Some clones in this sample may be carry-over from other donors' samples.

V usage is TRBV28 and J usage is TRBJ2-1; TCRdb designates TRBD1, a call that cannot be tested without DNA. The germline gives CDR1 MDHEN, CDR2 SYDVKM. This CDR3 spans 15 amino acids. The CDR3 sequence: CASTTGSSSYNEQFF.

The rearrangement joins TRBV2 to TRBJ1-1; the D call from TCRdb, TRBD1, cannot be confirmed without DNA. CDR3 length equals 13 residues. Germline V gene sequence: CDR1 SNHLY, CDR2 FYNNEI. This chain's CDR3 is CASAGQGELEAFF.

The rearrangement links TRBV28 to TRBJ2-3; the TCRdb D gene call, TRBD2, has no DNA to confirm it. The CDR3 has 17 amino acids. CDR1 and CDR2 (germline): MDHEN, SYDVKM. CDR3: CASSLWASGRPTDTQYF.

The genes are TRBV7-3 and TRBJ2-1; the D call of TRBD1 rests on TCRdb alone, since no DNA is present to check it. The CDR3 consists of 15 residues. The germline gives CDR1 SGHTA, CDR2 FQGTGA. CDR3 sequence reads: CASSPTGGIGNEQFF.

The chain combines TRBV9 with TRBJ2-4; TCRdb names TRBD1, which stays unverified in the absence of DNA. CDR3 length equals 14 residues. Per the germline V gene, CDR1 is SGDLS and CDR2 is YYNGEE. The CDR3 region is CASSPRTGENIQYF.

CDR3 sequence reads: CASSSRPGTGMGYEQYF. The chain is built from TRBV7-6 and TRBJ2-7; TCRdb indicates TRBD1, and absent DNA this call remains unverified. CDR1 SGHVS and CDR2 FNYEAQ come from the germline V gene. The CDR3 consists of 17 residues.

V is TRBV11-2 and J is TRBJ2-7. CDR3 length: 13 amino acids. CDR1 and CDR2 (germline): SGHAT, FQNNGV. The CDR3 sequence: CASSYGRDYEQYF.

The gene calls are TRBV29-1 and TRBJ2-7; TCRdb reports TRBD1, a call that lacks DNA to check it against. From germline, CDR1 is SQVTM and CDR2 ANQGSEA. This CDR3 is built from 14 residues. CDR3 amino acids: CSVDGGTQVYEQYF.

The chain has TRBV4-2 and TRBJ2-7; the D call of TRBD2 rests on TCRdb alone, since no DNA is present to check it. Germline values: CDR1 LGHNA, CDR2 YNFKEQ. The CDR3 is 16 residues long. The CDR3 spells CASSQYELAGSYEQYF.

The V call is TRBV27, the J call TRBJ2-3; no DNA is available, so the TRBD2 call from TCRdb remains unchecked. Per germline, CDR1 MNHEY and CDR2 SMNVEV (reference sequence). CDR3 length equals 15 residues. The CDR3 sequence: CASSLLAGSTDTQYF.